This note documents a single T cell receptor beta chain sequence. Its antigen is not known. Investigators performed immunoSEQ version v3.0 at survey level. Sequencing targeted about 40,000-55,000 T-cell genomes per sample. Using immunoSEQ multiplex PCR, the repertoire was profiled, and TCRdb retains in-frame clones only, with some absent. The sample carries approximately 15,000 clones, approximately 80% recorded once. Germline V gene lookup returns CDR1 SQVTM and CDR2 ANQGSEA. The CDR3 runs 12 residues. Trimming removed 4 bases at V and 5 bases at J, with 11 bases between. This sample was included in a study of long-term antiretroviral therapy in people with HIV. Overall study: The oldest specimens predate the 2015 immediate-ART recommendation by about a decade.

Findings and limits, study-wide: ART-treated samples gained diversity yet remained below transplant donor controls.

This receptor was obtained from a man younger than 40 with HIV. Sequenced material: unsorted PBMCs, taken 0.4 years after starting antiretroviral therapy. This sequence joins TRBV29-1 and TRBJ1-2; D is perhaps TRBD1 (5 bases). The CDR3 reads CSVVLGPYGYTF. As DNA, the CDR3 is TGCAGCGTTGTTTTGGGGCCGTATGGCTACACCTTC.